This T cell receptor (beta chain) emerged from a study of CD8 T cells in Susac syndrome. CDR1 DFQATT and CDR2 SNEGSKA come from the germline V gene (reference sequence). After removal of 6 bases from V and 6 bases from J, the junction contained 10 bases not matched to a gene. The CDR3 runs to 14 residues. Reverse transcription of about 0.45 to 1 ug RNA used random hexamers. The authors amplified TCR beta CDR3 across 54 Vbeta and 13 Jbeta using immunoSEQ multiplex PCR. One entry per CDR3 protein, called by TCRdb with MiXCR from the immunoSEQ multiplex PCR reads. The table includes 180,000 or so distinct CDR3 sequences, approximately 95% detected once.

The chain carries TRBV20-1 and TRBJ2-3; 9 bases align to TRBD1. Sequencing was performed on CD4+ T cells from PBMCs. This sequence originates from a human donor in good health. DNA of the CDR3: TGCAGTGCCCAGACAGGGGGATTAACGGATACGCAGTATTTT. Protein product: CSAQTGGLTDTQYF.